This passage covers 9 T cell receptor beta chains from one sample sequenced in a study of CD8+ T cells in alopecia areata. The treatment denotes: oral pan-JAK inhibitor, 5-10 mg twice daily. Following extraction, RNA underwent reverse transcription to cDNA, which served as the sequencing template. This table comes from immunoSEQ multiplex PCR, and its TCRdb copy is limited to in-frame clones, with some not included. The sample gives 270,000 or so clones, nearly 60% of which show up once; over 1.5% is in the top ten. The sequenced sample was CD4+ T cells sorted from blood, obtained at week 24, from a patient treated with tofacitinib. The receptors stem from a human donor with alopecia areata.

This clone was observed a single time. Different DNA sequences within this sample yield the same CDR3. This chain connects TRBV6-5 to TRBJ1-1; 8 nucleotides match TRBD1. CDR3 length: 11 amino acids. The germline V gene has CDR1 MNHEY and CDR2 SVGAGI. Trimming removed 5 bases from V and 8 bases from J; junction bases left unmatched: 1. The CDR3 coding sequence is TGTGCCAGCAGTCGGGACAGGGAAGCTTTCTTT. This encodes CASSRDREAFF.

The V call is TRBV7-8, the J call TRBJ2-7; possibly TRBD1 for D (6 bases). CDR3 size: 12 residues. Looked up from germline, CDR1 is SGHVS and CDR2 is FQNEAQ. The ends were cut back, 6 bases at V and 5 bases at J, with 11 bases in the middle. CDR3 region: CASSYDRNEQYF. The CDR3 DNA sequence: TGTGCCAGCAGTTACGACAGGAACGAGCAGTACTTC.

The rearrangement uses TRBV7-9 and TRBJ1-6; D not resolved. CDR1 and CDR2 (germline): SEHNR, FQNEAQ (reference sequence). V lost 2 bases, J lost 6 bases, and 2 bases lay in between. This CDR3 is 12 amino acids long. The CDR3 here is CASSLPNSPLHF. The CDR3 DNA follows: TGTGCCAGCAGCTTACCTAATTCACCCCTCCACTTT. Supplemented by reference TRBV7-9 and TRBJ1-6, the full variable domain reads DTGVSQNPRHKITKRGQNVTFRCDPISEHNRLYWYRQTLGQGPEFLTYFQNEAQLEKSRLLSDRFSAERPKGSFSTLEIQRTEQGDSAMYLCASSLPNSPLHFGNGTRLTVT.

The genes are TRBV29-1 and TRBJ2-7; D unresolved. This CDR3 has 11 residues. Germline V lookup: CDR1 SQVTM, CDR2 ANQGSEA. V was shortened by 4 bases and J by 3 bases, with 7 bases between the two germline ends. The CDR3 loop is CSVATFYEQYF. DNA of the CDR3: TGCAGCGTTGCGACTTTCTACGAGCAGTACTTC.

V is TRBV5-6 and J is TRBJ2-7; TRBD1 agrees at 9 bases. Looked up from germline, CDR1 is SGHDT and CDR2 is YYEEEE. V was pared by 3 bases and J by 6 bases, with 7 bases of the junction left unmatched. The CDR3 loop spans 14 amino acids. CDR3 residues: CASSWGQGGVEQYF. CDR3 bases: TGTGCCAGCAGCTGGGGACAGGGAGGTGTCGAGCAGTACTTC.

This clone was observed a handful of times. V is TRBV30 and J is TRBJ1-1; the D gene is possibly TRBD1 (5 bases). The ends were cut back, 1 base at V and 4 bases at J, with 10 bases in the middle. Looked up from germline, CDR1 is GTSNPN and CDR2 is SVGIG (reference sequence). The CDR3 consists of 13 residues. CDR3 protein: CAWSGQGGTEAFF. The CDR3 bases are TGTGCCTGGAGTGGGCAGGGCGGCACTGAAGCTTTCTTT.

This clone appeared a single time. The gene calls are TRBV7-2 and TRBJ2-3, with TRBD1 identical over 8 bases. The CDR3 loop spans 12 amino acids. Per germline, CDR1 SGHTA and CDR2 FQGNSA. V gave up 2 bases and J gave up 11 bases; unmatched junction bases: 3. Here the CDR3 DNA reads TGTGCCAGCAGCTTATCTGGACAGGGGCAGTATTTT. Its protein is CASSLSGQGQYF.

The chain carries TRBV9 and TRBJ1-1; D is undetermined. Germline V CDR1 and CDR2: SGDLS, YYNGEE. The CDR3 contains 14 residues. The germline V and J ends were trimmed by 0 bases and 11 bases, with 17 bases remaining between them. CDR3 coding DNA: TGTGCCAGCAGCGTAGGCCCCGGTGGTCAAGGGGCTTTCTTT. It encodes CASSVGPGGQGAFF.

V and J are TRBV28 and TRBJ1-1; no reliable D call. Trimming took 10 bases from V and 3 from J, leaving 12 bases between them. Germline CDR1 MDHEN, CDR2 SYDVKM. The CDR3 contains 12 residues. CDR3 sequence (DNA): TGTGCCACTTACCGAGTTTACACTGAAGCTTTCTTT. It codes for CATYRVYTEAFF.